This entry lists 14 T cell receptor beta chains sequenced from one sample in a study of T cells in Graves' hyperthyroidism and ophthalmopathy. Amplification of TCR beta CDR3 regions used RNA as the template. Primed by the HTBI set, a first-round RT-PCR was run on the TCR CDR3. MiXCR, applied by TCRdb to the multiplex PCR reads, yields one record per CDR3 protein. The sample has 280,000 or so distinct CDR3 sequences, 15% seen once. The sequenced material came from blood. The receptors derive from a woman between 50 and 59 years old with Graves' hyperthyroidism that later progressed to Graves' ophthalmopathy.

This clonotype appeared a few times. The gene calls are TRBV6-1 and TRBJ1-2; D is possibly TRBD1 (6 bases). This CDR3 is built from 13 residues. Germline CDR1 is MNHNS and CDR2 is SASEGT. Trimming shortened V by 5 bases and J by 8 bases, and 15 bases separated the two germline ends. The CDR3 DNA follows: TGTGCCAGCAGTATGACAGGAGGGGGAGGCTACACCTTC. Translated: CASSMTGGGGYTF.

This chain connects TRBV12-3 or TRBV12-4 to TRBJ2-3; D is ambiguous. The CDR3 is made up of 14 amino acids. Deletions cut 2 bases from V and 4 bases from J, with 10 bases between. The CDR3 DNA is TGTGCCAGCAGTTTACCTCGGGCTCCAGATACGCAGTATTTT. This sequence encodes CASSLPRAPDTQYF.

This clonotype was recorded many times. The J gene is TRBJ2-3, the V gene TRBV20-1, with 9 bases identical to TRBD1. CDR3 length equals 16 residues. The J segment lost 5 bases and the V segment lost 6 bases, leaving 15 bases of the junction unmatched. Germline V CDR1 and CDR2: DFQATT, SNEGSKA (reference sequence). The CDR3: CSASSPRDREGDTQYF. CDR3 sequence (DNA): TGCAGTGCCTCGAGTCCCCGGGACAGGGAGGGAGATACGCAGTATTTT.

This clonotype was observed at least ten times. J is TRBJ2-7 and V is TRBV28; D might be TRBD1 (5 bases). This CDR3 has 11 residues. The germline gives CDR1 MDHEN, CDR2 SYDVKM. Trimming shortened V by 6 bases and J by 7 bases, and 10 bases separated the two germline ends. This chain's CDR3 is CASSFAGEQYF. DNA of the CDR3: TGTGCCAGCAGCTTCGCAGGGGAGCAGTACTTC. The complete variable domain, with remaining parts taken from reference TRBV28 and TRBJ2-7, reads DVKVTQSSRYLVKRTGEKVFLECVQDMDHENMFWYRQDPGLGLRLIYFSYDVKMKEKGDIPEGYSVSREKKERFSLILESASTNQTSMYLCASSFAGEQYFGPGTRLTVT.

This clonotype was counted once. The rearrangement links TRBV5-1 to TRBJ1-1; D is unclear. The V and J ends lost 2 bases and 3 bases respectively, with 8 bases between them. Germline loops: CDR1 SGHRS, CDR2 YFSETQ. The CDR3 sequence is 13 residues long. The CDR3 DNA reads TGCGCCAGCAGCTTTCTAGCGTACACTGAAGCTTTCTTT. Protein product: CASSFLAYTEAFF.

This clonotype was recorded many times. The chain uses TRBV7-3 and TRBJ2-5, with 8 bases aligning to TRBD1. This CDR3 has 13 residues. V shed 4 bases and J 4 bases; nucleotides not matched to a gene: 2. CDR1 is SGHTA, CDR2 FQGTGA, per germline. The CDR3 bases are TGTGCCAGCAGCTCCGGACAGGGAGAGACCCAGTACTTC. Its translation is CASSSGQGETQYF.

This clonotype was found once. The CDR3 DNA sequence: TGCAGTGCCCCTATCCGACTAGCAAGCACAGATACGCAGTATTTT. Its translation is CSAPIRLASTDTQYF. The chain recombines TRBV20-1 with TRBJ2-3; TRBD2 agrees at 7 bases. The CDR3 is 15 amino acids. Germline values: CDR1 DFQATT, CDR2 SNEGSKA (reference sequence). V shed 6 bases and J 0 bases; nucleotides not matched to a gene: 9.

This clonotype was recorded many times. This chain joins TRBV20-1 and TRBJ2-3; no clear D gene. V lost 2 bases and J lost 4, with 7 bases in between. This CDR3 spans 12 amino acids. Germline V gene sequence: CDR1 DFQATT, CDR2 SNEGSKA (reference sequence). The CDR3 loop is CSARPDPDTQYF. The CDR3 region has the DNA TGCAGTGCTAGACCGGATCCAGATACGCAGTATTTT.

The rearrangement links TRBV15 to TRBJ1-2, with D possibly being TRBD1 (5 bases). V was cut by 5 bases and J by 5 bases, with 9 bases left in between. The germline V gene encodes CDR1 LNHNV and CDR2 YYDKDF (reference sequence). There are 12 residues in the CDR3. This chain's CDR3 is CATSETEYGYTF. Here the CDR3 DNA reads TGTGCCACCAGCGAGACAGAGTATGGCTACACCTTC.

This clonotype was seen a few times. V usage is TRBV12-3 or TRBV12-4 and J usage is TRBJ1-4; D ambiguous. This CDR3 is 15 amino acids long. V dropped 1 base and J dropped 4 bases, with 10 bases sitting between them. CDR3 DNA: TGTGCCAGCAGTTTAGTGGGTCTTCTTAATGAAAAACTGTTTTTT. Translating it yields CASSLVGLLNEKLFF.

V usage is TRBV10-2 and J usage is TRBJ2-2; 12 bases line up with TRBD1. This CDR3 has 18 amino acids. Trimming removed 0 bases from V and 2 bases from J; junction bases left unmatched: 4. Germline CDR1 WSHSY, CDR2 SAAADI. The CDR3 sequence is CASSESGTGGPNTGELFF. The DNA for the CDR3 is TGCGCCAGCAGTGAGTCAGGGACAGGGGGCCCAAACACCGGGGAGCTGTTTTTT.

CDR3 sequence reads: CASSSTGNIYEQYF. CDR3 DNA: TGTGCCAGCAGCTCGACAGGGAATATCTACGAGCAGTACTTC. This chain joins TRBV5-5 and TRBJ2-7; 7 bases line up with TRBD1. In germline, CDR1 is SGHKS, CDR2 YYEKEE (reference sequence). The J segment lost 3 bases and the V segment lost 3 bases, leaving 6 bases of the junction unmatched. The CDR3 length is 14 residues.

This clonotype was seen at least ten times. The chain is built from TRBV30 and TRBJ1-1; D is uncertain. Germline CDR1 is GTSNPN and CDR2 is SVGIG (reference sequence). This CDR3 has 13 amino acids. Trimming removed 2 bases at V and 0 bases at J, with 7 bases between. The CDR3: CAWSNGVNTEAFF. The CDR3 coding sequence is TGTGCCTGGAGTAACGGGGTGAACACTGAAGCTTTCTTT.

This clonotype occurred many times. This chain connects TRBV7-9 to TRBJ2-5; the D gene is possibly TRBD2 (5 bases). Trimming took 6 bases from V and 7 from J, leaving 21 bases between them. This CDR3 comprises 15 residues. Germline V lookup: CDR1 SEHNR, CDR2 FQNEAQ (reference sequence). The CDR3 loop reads CASSPDPPTGWTQYF. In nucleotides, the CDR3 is TGTGCCAGCAGTCCCGACCCGCCGACGGGGTGGACCCAGTACTTC.